One and the same sample provided the 10 T cell receptor beta chains below, sequenced in a study of T cells in Graves' hyperthyroidism and ophthalmopathy. Template material for amplifying TCR beta CDR3 regions consisted of RNA transcripts. HTBI primers drove first-round RT-PCR of the TCR CDR3. TCRdb re-called the multiplex PCR reads with MiXCR, one entry per CDR3 protein. The table lists around 56,000 distinct CDR3 sequences, roughly 52% of them singletons. The sequencing sample was made of blood. The receptors derive from a woman aged 25 to 39 with Graves' ophthalmopathy.

The chain combines TRBV20-1 with TRBJ1-4; TRBD1 is a possible D gene (5 bases). Trimming removed 0 bases from V and 10 bases from J, with 12 bases in between. The germline CDR1 and CDR2 sequences are DFQATT and SNEGSKA (reference sequence). This CDR3 is 13 amino acids long. This CDR3 is CSARERGVGKLFF. CDR3 bases: TGCAGTGCTAGAGAACGGGGGGTTGGAAAACTGTTTTTT.

Ten or more counts support this clonotype. The V and J genes are TRBV6-1 and TRBJ2-7; 8 positions agree with TRBD2. The CDR3 loop spans 15 amino acids. CDR1 MNHNS and CDR2 SASEGT come from the germline V gene. Trimming removed 1 base from V and 3 bases from J; junction bases left unmatched: 5. CDR3 protein: CASSEEDSGIYEQYF. In DNA, the CDR3 is TGTGCCAGCAGTGAAGAGGATAGCGGGATCTACGAGCAGTACTTC.

The chain uses TRBV20-1 and TRBJ2-4, with 7 positions matching TRBD2. The germline CDR1 and CDR2 sequences are DFQATT and SNEGSKA (reference sequence). The CDR3 consists of 14 residues. Trimming at V came to 0 bases and at J to 4 bases, leaving 3 bases not matched to a gene. CDR3 region: CSARDPGLKNIQYF. The CDR3 DNA is TGCAGTGCTAGAGATCCGGGACTAAAAAACATTCAGTACTTC.

On this clonotype itself: One end of the junction fails to match germline, which may point to a read error. The chain links TRBV20-1 to TRBJ2-1; D possibly corresponds to TRBD2 (5 bases). The CDR3 spans 12 residues. Germline lookup yields CDR1 DFQATT and CDR2 SNEGSKA (reference sequence). DNA of the CDR3: TGCATTGCTAGGAGGAGGCCGAATGAGCAGTTCTTC. Residues: CIARRRPNEQFF.

The chain links TRBV10-3 to TRBJ2-7; 9 nucleotides match TRBD1. The J call may be mistaken, given a closer DNA end match to TRBJ2-5. The germline CDR1 and CDR2 sequences are ENHRY and SYGVKD. The CDR3 loop spans 15 amino acids. The CDR3 nucleotides read TGTGCCACGGCGGGACAGGGAGTTCCCCAAGAGACCCAGTACTTC. This translates into CATAGQGVPQETQYF.

This clonotype was seen many times. The chain couples TRBV29-1 to TRBJ1-1, with D possibly TRBD1 on 6 matching bases. The CDR3 runs to 12 residues. CDR1 is SQVTM and CDR2 is ANQGSEA in the germline V gene. V was clipped by 2 bases and J by 7 bases, with 11 bases between them. The CDR3 nucleotides are TGCAGCGTTGAAATGTGGACAGATGAAGCTTTCTTT. Encoded protein: CSVEMWTDEAFF.

At least ten counts were recorded for this clonotype. The chain couples TRBV4-2 to TRBJ1-2; D gene uncertain. From germline, CDR1 is LGHNA and CDR2 YNFKEQ. Between the trimmed V and J ends, which lost 0 bases and 3 bases, there was a span of 5 bases. CDR3 size: 13 residues. This CDR3 reads CASSQDQDYGYTF. Here the CDR3 DNA reads TGTGCCAGCAGCCAAGATCAGGACTATGGCTACACCTTC.

The chain couples TRBV19 to TRBJ2-1, with 12 bases lining up with TRBD2. The CDR3 covers 14 residues. Germline CDR1 and CDR2: LNHDA and SQIVND (reference sequence). Losses at the gene ends were 2 bases for V and 9 bases for J; bases not matched to a gene: 2. This CDR3 is CASSISGLAGEQFF. For the CDR3, the DNA is TGTGCCAGTAGTATATCGGGACTAGCGGGTGAGCAGTTCTTC. The complete variable domain, with remaining parts taken from reference TRBV19 and TRBJ2-1, reads DGGITQSPKYLFRKEGQNVTLSCEQNLNHDAMYWYRQDPGQGLRLIYYSQIVNDFQKGDIAEGYSVSREKKESFPLTVTSAQKNPTAFYLCASSISGLAGEQFFGPGTRLTVL.

This clonotype was detected ten times or more. J is TRBJ1-3 and V is TRBV28; D is unclear. V gave up 2 bases and J gave up 9 bases, with 11 bases separating them. CDR1 MDHEN and CDR2 SYDVKM come from the germline V gene. The length of the CDR3 is 13 residues. CDR3 bases: TGTGCCAGCAGTTTAGTGGCTGTCGGCACCATATATTTT. Encoded protein: CASSLVAVGTIYF.

A word on this clonotype: Relative to the germline gene, one junction end is altered; a read error may explain this. The genes are TRBV20-1 and TRBJ2-7; no clear D gene. Per the germline V gene, CDR1 is DFQATT and CDR2 is SNEGSKA (reference sequence). CDR3 length: 15 amino acids. This chain's CDR3 is CSARGKALSSDEQYF. CDR3 sequence (DNA): TGCAGTGCTAGAGGGAAGGCCCTGAGCTCCGACGAGCAGTACTTT.